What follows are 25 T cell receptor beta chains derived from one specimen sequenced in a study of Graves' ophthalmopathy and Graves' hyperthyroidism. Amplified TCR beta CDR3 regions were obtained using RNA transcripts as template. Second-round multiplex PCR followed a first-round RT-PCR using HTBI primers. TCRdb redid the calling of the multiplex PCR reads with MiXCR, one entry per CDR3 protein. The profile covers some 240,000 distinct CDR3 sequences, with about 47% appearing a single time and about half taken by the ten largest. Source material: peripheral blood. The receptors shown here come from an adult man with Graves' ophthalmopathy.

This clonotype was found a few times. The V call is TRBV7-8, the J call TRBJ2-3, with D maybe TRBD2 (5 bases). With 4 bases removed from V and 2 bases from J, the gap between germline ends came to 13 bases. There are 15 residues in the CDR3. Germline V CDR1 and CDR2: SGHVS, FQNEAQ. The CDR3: CASSSGNADTDTQYF. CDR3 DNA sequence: TGTGCCAGCAGCTCCGGGAATGCTGACACAGATACGCAGTATTTT.

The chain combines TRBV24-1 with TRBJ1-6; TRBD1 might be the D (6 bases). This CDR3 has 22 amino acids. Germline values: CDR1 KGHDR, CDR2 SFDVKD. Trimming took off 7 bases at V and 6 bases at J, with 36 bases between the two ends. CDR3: CATSVSGTSGRGVLAGNSPLHF. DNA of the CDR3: TGTGCCACCAGCGTATCCGGGACTAGCGGGAGGGGGGTGCTGGCCGGTAATTCACCCCTCCACTTT.

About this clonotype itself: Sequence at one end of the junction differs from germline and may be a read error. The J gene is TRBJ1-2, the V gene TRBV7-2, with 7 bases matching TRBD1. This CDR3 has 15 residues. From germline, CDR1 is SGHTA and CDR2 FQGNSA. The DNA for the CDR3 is TGCGCCAGCAGCCAAGATCCAGGGGGAAACTATGGCTACACCTTC. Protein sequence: CASSQDPGGNYGYTF.

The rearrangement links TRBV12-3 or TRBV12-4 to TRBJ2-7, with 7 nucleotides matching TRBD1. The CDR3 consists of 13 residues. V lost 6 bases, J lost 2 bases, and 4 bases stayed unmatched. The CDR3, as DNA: TGTGCCAGCAGCGGGGACAGTCCCTACGAGCAGTACTTC. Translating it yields CASSGDSPYEQYF.

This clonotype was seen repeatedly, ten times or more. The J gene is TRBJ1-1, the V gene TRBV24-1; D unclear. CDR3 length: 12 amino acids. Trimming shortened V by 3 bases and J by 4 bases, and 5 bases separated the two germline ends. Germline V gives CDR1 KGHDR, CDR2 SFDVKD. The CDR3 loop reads CATSDGRTEAFF. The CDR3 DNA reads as TGTGCCACCAGTGATGGGCGCACTGAAGCTTTCTTT.

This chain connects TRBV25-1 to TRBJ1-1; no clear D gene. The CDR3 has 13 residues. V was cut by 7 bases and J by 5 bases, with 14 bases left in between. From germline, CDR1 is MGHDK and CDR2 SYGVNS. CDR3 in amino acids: CASNRGFGTEAFF. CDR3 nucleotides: TGTGCCAGCAACAGAGGGTTTGGAACTGAAGCTTTCTTT.

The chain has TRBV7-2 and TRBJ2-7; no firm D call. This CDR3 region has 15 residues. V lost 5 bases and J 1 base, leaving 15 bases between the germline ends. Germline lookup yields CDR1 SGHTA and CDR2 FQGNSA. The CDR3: CASSRGGSISYEQYF. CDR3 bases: TGTGCCAGCAGCAGAGGCGGCAGCATTTCCTACGAGCAGTACTTC.

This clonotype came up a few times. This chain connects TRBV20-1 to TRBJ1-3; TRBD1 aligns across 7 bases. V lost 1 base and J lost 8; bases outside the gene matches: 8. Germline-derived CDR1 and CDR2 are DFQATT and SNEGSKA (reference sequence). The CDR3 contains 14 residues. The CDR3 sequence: CSARGEGGADTIYF. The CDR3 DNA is TGCAGTGCTAGAGGAGAAGGGGGCGCGGACACCATATATTTT.

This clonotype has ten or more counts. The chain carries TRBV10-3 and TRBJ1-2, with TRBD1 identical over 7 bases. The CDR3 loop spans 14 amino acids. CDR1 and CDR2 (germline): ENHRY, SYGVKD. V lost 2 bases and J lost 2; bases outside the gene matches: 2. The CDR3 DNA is TGTGCCATCAGTGAGGGACAGGAGAACTATGGCTACACCTTC. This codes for CAISEGQENYGYTF.

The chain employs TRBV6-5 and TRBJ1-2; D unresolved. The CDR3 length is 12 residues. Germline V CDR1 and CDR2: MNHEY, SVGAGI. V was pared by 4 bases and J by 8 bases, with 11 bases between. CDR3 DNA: TGTGCCAGCAGTTCCCACGGGGAAGGCTACACCTTC. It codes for CASSSHGEGYTF.

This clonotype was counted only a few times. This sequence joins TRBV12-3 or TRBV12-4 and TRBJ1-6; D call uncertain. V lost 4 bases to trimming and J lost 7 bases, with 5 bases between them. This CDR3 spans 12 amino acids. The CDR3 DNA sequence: TGTGCCAGCAGTTCTGGGAATTCACCCCTCCACTTT. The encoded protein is CASSSGNSPLHF.

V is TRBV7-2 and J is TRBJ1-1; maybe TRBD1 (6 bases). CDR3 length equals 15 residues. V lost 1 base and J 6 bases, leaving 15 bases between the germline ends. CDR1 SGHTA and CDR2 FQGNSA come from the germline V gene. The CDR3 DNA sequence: TGTGCCAGCAGCTTAGTCGCGGGGGGCGGATCTGAAGCTTTCTTT. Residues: CASSLVAGGGSEAFF.

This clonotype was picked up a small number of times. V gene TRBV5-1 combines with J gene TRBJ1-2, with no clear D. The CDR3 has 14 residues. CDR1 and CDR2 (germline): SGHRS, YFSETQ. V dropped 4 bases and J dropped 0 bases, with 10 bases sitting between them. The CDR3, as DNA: TGCGCCAGCAGCCCCGAAGGGTCTAACTATGGCTACACCTTC. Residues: CASSPEGSNYGYTF.

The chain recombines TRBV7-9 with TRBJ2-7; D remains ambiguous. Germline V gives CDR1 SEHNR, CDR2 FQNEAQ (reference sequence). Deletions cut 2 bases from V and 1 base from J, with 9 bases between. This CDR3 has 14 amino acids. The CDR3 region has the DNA TGTGCCAGCAGCTTACGAGGCGCGTCCTACGAGCAGTACTTC. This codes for CASSLRGASYEQYF.

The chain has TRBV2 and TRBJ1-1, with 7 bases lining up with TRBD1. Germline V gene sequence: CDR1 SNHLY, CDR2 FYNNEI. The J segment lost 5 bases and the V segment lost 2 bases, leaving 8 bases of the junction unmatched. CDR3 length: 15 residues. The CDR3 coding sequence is TGTGCCAGCAGTGAATGGACAGGAAGGTGGACTGAAGCTTTCTTT. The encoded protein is CASSEWTGRWTEAFF.

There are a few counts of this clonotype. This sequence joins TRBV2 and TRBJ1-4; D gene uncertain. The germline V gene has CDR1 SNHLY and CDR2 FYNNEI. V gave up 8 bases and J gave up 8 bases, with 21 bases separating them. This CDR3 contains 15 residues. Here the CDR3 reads CASRSETAVGEKLFF. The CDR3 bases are TGTGCCAGCCGGTCCGAGACGGCCGTAGGAGAAAAACTGTTTTTT. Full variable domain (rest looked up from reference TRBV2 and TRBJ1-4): EPEVTQTPSHQVTQMGQEVILRCVPISNHLYFYWYRQILGQKVEFLVSFYNNEISEKSEIFDDQFSVERPDGSNFTLKIRSTKLEDSAMYFCASRSETAVGEKLFFGSGTQLSVL.

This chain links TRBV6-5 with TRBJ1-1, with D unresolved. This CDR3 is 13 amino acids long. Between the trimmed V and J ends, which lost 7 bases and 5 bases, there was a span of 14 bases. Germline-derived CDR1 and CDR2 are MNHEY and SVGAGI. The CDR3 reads CASTNGIGTEAFF. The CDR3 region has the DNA TGTGCCAGCACGAACGGGATCGGGACTGAAGCTTTCTTT.

The CDR3 bases are TGTGCCACCAGCGGCGGGTTTAGCAATCAGCCCCAGCATTTT. It encodes CATSGGFSNQPQHF. The V gene is TRBV15, the J gene TRBJ1-5; no clear D. The germline V and J ends were trimmed by 5 bases and 0 bases, with 8 bases remaining between them. This CDR3 has 14 residues. Germline V gives CDR1 LNHNV, CDR2 YYDKDF (reference sequence).

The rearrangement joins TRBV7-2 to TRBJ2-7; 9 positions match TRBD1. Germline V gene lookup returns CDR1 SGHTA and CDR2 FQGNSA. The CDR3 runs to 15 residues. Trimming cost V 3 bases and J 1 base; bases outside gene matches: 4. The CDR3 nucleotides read TGTGCCAGCAGCTTTGCCGGGACAGGGTCCTACGAGCAGTACTTC. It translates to CASSFAGTGSYEQYF.

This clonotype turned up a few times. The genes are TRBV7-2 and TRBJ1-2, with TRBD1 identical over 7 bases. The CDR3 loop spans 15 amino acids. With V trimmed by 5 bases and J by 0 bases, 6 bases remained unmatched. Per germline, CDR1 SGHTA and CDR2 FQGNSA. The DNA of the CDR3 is TGTGCCAGCAGCGCCGGCAGGGGGGCTAACTATGGCTACACCTTC. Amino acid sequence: CASSAGRGANYGYTF.

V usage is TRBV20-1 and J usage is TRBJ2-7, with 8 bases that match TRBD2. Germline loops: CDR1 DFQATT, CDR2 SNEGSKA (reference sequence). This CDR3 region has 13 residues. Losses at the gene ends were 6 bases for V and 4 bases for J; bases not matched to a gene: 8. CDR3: CSASSPGGYEQYF. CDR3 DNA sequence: TGCAGTGCCAGCAGTCCGGGGGGGTACGAGCAGTACTTC.

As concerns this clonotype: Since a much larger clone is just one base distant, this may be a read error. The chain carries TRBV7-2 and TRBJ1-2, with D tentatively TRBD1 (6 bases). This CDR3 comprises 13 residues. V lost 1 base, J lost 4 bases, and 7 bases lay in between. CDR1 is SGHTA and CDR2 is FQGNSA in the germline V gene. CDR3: CASSLDRAYGYTF. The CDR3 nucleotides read TGTGCCAGCAGCTTAGACAGGGCCTATGGCTACACCTTC.

As DNA, the CDR3 is TGTGCCAGCAGTTCCAAAACAGGGAACACTGAAGCTTTCTTT. It encodes CASSSKTGNTEAFF. The chain joins TRBV6-6 to TRBJ1-1; D perhaps matches TRBD1 (5 bases). The CDR3 contains 14 residues. V lost 4 bases to trimming and J lost 1 base, with 10 bases between them. The germline V gene has CDR1 MNHNY and CDR2 SVGAGI (reference sequence).

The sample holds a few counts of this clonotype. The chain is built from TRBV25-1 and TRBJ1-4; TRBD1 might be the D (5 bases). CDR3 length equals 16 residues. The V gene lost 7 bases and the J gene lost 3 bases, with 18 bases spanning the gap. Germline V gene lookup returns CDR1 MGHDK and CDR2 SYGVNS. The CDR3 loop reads CASNLLGGEANEKLFF. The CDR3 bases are TGTGCCAGCAACCTTCTTGGGGGGGAGGCTAATGAAAAACTGTTTTTT.

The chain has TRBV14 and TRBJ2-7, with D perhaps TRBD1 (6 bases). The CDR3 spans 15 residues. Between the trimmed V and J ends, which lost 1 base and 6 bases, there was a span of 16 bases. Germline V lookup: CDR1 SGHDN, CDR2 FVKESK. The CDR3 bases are TGTGCCAGCAGCCAAGTGGGGACACGTTTGAGCGAGCAGTACTTC. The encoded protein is CASSQVGTRLSEQYF.